Described below is a single TCR beta chain sequence and its context. The data were taken from a study of blood T cell repertoires in COVID-19. Study background: From T cells, B-cell-depleted T cells, or PBMCs came the material, which was cDNA or gDNA.

Trimming took off 5 bases at V and 10 bases at J, with 12 bases between the two ends. CDR1 is SGHRS and CDR2 is YFSETQ in the germline V gene. There are 11 residues in the CDR3. Methods used by the authors: It was from reference gene primer amplification that nucleated cell counts were estimated. Profiling relied on immunoSEQ multiplex PCR, and the TCRdb table lists in-frame clones only, not all of them. V and J calls and clone size come straight from that table; D and trimming were deduced from the DNA. The table records about 90,000 clones, 75% to 90% of them present only once. This TCR was sampled from a man older than 75 with active or convalescent COVID-19. Sequences were obtained from peripheral blood. The chain links TRBV5-1 to TRBJ1-1; weak D call: TRBD1 (5 bases). CDR3 amino acids: CASRDGGRAFF. The CDR3 region has the DNA TGCGCCAGCAGAGACGGGGGTCGAGCTTTCTTT.